This T cell receptor (beta chain) comes out of a study of spatial heterogeneity in lung cancer. TCRdb reanalysed the 5' RACE reads using MiXCR and keeps one entry per CDR3 protein. This table holds just under 95,000 distinct CDR3 sequences, more than 10% found once. The sample's time point: sample taken at primary tumor resection. Unsorted samples of tumor, nontumor lung or frozen PBMC had their whole RNA sequenced. Germline loops: CDR1 LNHDA, CDR2 SQIVND (reference sequence). Trimming cost V 3 bases and J 1 base; bases outside gene matches: 3. The CDR3 has 15 residues. The table lists this clonotype with many counts.

The chain has TRBV19 and TRBJ1-5; 7 bases are a match to TRBD1. The TCR sequence derives from a male donor with early-stage non-small cell lung cancer. The source was PBMCs, collected at surgery. CDR3 loop: CASSMNRGSNQPQHF. The CDR3 DNA follows: TGTGCCAGTAGTATGAACAGGGGCAGCAATCAGCCCCAGCATTTT.